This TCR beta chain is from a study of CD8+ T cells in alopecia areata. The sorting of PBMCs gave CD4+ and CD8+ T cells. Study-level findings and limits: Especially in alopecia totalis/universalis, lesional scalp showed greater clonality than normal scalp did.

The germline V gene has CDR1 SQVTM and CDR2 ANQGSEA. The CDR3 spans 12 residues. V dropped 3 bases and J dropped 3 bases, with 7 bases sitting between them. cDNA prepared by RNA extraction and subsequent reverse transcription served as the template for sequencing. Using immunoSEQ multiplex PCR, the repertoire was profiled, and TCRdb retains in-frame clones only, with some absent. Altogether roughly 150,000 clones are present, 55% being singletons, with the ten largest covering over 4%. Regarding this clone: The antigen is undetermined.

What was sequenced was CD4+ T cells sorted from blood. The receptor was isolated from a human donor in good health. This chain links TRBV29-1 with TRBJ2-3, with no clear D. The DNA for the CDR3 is TGCAGCGTTGATATGCAAACAGATACGCAGTATTTT. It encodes CSVDMQTDTQYF.